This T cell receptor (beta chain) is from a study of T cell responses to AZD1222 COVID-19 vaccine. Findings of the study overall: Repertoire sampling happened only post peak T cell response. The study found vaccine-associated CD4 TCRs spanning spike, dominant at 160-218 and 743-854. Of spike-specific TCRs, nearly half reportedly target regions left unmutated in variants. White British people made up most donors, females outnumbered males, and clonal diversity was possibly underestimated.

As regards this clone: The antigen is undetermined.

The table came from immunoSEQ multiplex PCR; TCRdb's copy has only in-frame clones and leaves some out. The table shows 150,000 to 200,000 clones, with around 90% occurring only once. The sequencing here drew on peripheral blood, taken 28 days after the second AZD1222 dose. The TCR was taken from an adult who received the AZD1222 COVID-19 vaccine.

CDR3 bases: TGTGCCAGCAGTGACGTGGGGCGAACAGATACGCAGTATTTT. Protein sequence: CASSDVGRTDTQYF. The gene calls are TRBV2 and TRBJ2-3, with a weak D call TRBD1 (5 bases). The germline gives CDR1 SNHLY, CDR2 FYNNEI. CDR3 length equals 14 residues. V was trimmed by 3 bases and J by 3 bases, leaving 10 bases between them.